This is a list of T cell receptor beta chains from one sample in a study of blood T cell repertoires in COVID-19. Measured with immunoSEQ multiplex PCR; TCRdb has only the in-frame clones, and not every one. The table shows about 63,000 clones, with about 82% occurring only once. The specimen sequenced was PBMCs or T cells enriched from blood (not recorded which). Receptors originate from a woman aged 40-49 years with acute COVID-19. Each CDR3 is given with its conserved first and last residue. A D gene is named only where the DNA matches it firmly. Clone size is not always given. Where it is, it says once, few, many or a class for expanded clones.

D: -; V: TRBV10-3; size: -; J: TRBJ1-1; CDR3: CAIQPERDTEAFF; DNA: TGTGCCATCCAACCCGAGAGGGACACTGAAGCTTTCTTT
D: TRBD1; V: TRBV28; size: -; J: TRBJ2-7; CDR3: CASNPIGTGPDEQYF; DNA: TGTGCCAGCAATCCTATAGGGACAGGTCCAGACGAGCAGTACTTC
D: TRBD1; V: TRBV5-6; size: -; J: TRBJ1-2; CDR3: CASSLAGGIFGYTF; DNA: TGTGCCAGCAGCTTGGCAGGGGGTATCTTTGGCTACACCTTC
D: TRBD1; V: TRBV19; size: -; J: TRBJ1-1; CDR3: CASTAYDRGSLEAFF; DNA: TGTGCCAGTACCGCATACGACAGGGGATCTTTAGAAGCTTTCTTT
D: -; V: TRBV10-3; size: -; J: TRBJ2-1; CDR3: CAIESGGSYNEQFF; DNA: TGTGCCATCGAATCTGGAGGCTCCTACAATGAGCAGTTCTTC
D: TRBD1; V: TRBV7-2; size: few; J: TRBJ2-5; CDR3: CASSVTGLQETQYF; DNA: TGTGCCAGCAGCGTGACAGGGCTCCAAGAGACCCAGTACTTC
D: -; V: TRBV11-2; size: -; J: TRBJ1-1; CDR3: CASSLVRRDTEAFF; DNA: TGTGCCAGCAGCTTAGTTCGTAGAGACACTGAAGCTTTCTTT
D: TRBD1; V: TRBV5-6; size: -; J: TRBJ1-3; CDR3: CASSRGQDSSGNTIYF; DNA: TGTGCCAGCAGCCGGGGACAGGACAGCTCTGGAAACACCATATATTTT
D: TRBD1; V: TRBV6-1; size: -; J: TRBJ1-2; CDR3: CASSSATGAYGYTF; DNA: TGTGCCAGCAGTTCCGCGACAGGGGCCTATGGCTACACCTTC
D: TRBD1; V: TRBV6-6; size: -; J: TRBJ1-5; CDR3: CASGWDRGPNQPQHF; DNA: TGTGCCAGCGGTTGGGACAGGGGACCCAATCAGCCCCAGCATTTT
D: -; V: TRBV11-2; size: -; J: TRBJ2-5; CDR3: CASSSPPGTLLAPQYF; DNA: TGTGCCAGCAGCTCCCCTCCGGGGACTCTCCTCGCTCCCCAGTACTTC
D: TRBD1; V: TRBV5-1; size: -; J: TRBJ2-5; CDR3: CASSPRGQGNQETQYF; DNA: TGCGCCAGCAGCCCTCGGGGACAGGGGAACCAAGAGACCCAGTACTTC
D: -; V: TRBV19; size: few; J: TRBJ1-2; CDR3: CASSSGDYGYTF; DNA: TGTGCCAGTAGTTCGGGTGACTATGGCTACACCTTC
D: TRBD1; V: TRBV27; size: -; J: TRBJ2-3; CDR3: CASSPGQAFTDTQYF; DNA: TGTGCCAGCAGTCCCGGACAGGCCTTTACAGATACGCAGTATTTT
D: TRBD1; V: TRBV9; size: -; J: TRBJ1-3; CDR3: CASSPSGTVRSGNTIYF; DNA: TGTGCCAGCAGCCCTTCCGGGACAGTCCGCTCTGGAAACACCATATATTTT
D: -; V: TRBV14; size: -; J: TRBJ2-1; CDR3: CASSQDRGNEQFF; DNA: TGTGCCAGCAGCCAAGATAGAGGCAATGAGCAGTTCTTC
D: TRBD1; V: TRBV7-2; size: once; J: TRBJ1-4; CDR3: CASSPDRGFIEKLFF; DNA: TGTGCCAGCAGCCCAGACAGGGGGTTTATTGAAAAACTGTTTTTT
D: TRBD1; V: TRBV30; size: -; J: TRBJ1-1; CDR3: CAWSNGQGEAFF; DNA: TGTGCCTGGAGCAACGGACAGGGGGAAGCTTTCTTT
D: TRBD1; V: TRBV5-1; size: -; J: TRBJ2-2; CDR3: CASSWGGTGSTGELFF; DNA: TGCGCCAGCAGCTGGGGCGGGACAGGGAGCACCGGGGAGCTGTTTTTT
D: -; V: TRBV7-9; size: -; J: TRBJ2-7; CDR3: CASSHPGVSYEQYF; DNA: TGTGCCAGCAGCCACCCGGGGGTTTCCTACGAGCAGTACTTC
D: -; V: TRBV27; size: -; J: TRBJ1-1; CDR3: CASIGPFAMNTEAFF; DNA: TGTGCCAGCATTGGGCCCTTCGCTATGAACACTGAAGCTTTCTTT
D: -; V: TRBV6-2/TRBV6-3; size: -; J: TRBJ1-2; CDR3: CASSYLAGYGYTF; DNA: TGTGCCAGCAGTTACCTGGCAGGTTATGGCTACACCTTC
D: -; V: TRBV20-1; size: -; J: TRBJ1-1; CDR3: CSASMSGLDTEAFF; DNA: TGCAGTGCAAGTATGTCAGGGCTGGACACTGAAGCTTTCTTT
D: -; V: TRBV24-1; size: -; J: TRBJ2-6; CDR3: CATSDKQEPGANVLTF; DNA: TGTGCCACCAGTGATAAACAGGAACCTGGGGCCAACGTCCTGACTTTC
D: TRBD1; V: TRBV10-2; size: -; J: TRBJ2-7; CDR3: CASSDRDRVAHEQYF; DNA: TGCGCCAGCAGTGACCGGGACAGGGTGGCCCACGAGCAGTACTTC
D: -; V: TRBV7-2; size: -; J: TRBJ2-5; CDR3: CASSPGIGGTQYF; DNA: TGTGCCAGCAGCCCGGGGATCGGTGGGACCCAGTACTTC
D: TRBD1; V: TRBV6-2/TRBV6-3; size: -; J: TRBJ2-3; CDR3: CASSLTGGGGTDTQYF; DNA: TGTGCCAGCAGCCTAACAGGGGGCGGCGGCACAGATACGCAGTATTTT
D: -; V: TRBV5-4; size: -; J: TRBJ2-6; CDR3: CASTNMGLRANVLTF; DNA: TGTGCCAGCACCAACATGGGCCTAAGGGCCAACGTCCTGACTTTC
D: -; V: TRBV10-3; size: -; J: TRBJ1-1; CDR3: CAISESLGNTEAFF; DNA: TGTGCCATCAGTGAGTCGCTAGGGAACACTGAAGCTTTCTTT
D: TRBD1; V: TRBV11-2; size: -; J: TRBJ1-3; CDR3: CASSRGTGGNTIYF; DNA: TGTGCCAGCAGCCGCGGGACAGGGGGAAACACCATATATTTT
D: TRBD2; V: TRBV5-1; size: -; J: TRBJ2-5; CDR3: CASSLGTSLLQETQYF; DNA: TGCGCCAGCAGCTTGGGGACTAGCCTGCTCCAAGAGACCCAGTACTTC
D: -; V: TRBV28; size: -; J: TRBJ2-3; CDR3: CASSFRGDTQYF; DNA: TGTGCCAGCAGTTTCAGGGGAGATACGCAGTATTTT
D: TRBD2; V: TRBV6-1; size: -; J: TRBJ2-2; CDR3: CASGGERGPTGELFF; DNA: TGTGCCAGCGGGGGTGAGCGGGGGCCCACCGGGGAGCTGTTTTTT
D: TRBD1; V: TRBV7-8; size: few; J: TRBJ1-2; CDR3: CASSPVRGHGYTF; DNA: TGTGCCAGCAGCCCCGTGAGGGGGCACGGCTACACCTTC
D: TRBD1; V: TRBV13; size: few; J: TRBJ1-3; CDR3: CASSSTDRNSGNTIYF; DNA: TGTGCCAGCAGCTCTACGGACAGGAACTCTGGAAACACCATATATTTT
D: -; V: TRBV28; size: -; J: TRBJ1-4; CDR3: CASSYVRATNEKLFF; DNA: TGTGCCAGCAGTTACGTGCGTGCAACTAATGAAAAACTGTTTTTT
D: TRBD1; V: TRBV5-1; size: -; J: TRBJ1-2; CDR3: CASSPPGQGAFGYTF; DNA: TGCGCCAGCAGCCCCCCGGGACAGGGGGCTTTTGGCTACACCTTC
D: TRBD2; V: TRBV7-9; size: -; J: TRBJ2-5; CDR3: CASSPRGIAGAQETQYF; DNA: TGTGCCAGCAGCCCCAGGGGGATAGCGGGGGCTCAAGAGACCCAGTACTTC
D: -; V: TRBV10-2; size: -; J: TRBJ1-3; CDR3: CASRATRTGSLSGNTIYF; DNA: TGCGCCAGCAGAGCCACAAGAACAGGCTCCCTCTCTGGAAACACCATATATTTT
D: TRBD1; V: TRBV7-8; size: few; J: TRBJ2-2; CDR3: CASSWDSPNTGELFF; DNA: TGTGCCAGCAGCTGGGACAGCCCGAACACCGGGGAGCTGTTTTTT
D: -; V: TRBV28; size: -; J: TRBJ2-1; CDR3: CASSLAGDQNEQFF; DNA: TGTGCCAGCAGTTTGGCAGGGGATCAGAATGAGCAGTTCTTC
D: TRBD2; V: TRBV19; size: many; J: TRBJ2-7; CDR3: CASSMLPGQGTSGILGEQYF; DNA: TGTGCCAGTAGTATGCTACCGGGACAGGGGACTAGCGGGATCCTAGGCGAGCAGTACTTC
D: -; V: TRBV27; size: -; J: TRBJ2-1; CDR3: CASSLSRLVSNEQFF; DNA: TGTGCCAGCAGTTTATCGAGGCTAGTCAGTAATGAGCAGTTCTTC
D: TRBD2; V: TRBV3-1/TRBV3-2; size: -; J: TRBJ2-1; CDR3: CASSQVAGPGEQFF; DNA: TGTGCCAGCAGCCAAGTAGCGGGACCCGGTGAGCAGTTCTTC
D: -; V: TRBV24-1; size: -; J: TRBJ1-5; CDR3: CATGPDGGPNQPQHF; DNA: TGTGCCACCGGACCGGACGGGGGTCCCAATCAGCCCCAGCATTTT
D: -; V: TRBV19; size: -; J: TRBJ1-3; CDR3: CASSQGALRGSSGNTIYF; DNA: TGTGCCAGTAGTCAAGGGGCTCTTCGTGGCAGCTCTGGAAACACCATATATTTT
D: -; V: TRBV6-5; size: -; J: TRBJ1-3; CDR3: CASSSEGNTIYF; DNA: TGTGCCAGCAGTTCGGAGGGAAACACCATATATTTT
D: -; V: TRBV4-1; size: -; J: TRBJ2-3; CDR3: CASSQPTEVRDTQYF; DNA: TGCGCCAGCAGCCAACCCACCGAGGTGAGAGATACGCAGTATTTT
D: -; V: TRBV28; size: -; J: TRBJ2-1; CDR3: CASSFSVHGNEQFF; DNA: TGTGCCAGCAGTTTTTCTGTTCACGGCAATGAGCAGTTCTTC
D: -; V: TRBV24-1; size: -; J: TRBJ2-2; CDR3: CATSGDSTGELFF; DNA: TGTGCCACCAGTGGTGACAGCACCGGGGAGCTGTTTTTT
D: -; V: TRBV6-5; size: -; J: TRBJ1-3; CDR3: CASRRTLVSGNTIYF; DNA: TGTGCCAGCCGACGGACACTGGTCTCTGGAAACACCATATATTTT